The 16 T cell receptor beta chains below all came from one sample that was sequenced in a study of blood T cell repertoires in COVID-19. Some clones are missing from TCRdb's copy, which holds only in-frame ones; the method was immunoSEQ multiplex PCR. This sample carries approximately 25,000 clones, roughly 90% of them seen once, and the ten largest clones take about 16%. The sample consisted of peripheral blood. These receptors were collected from a human donor with active COVID-19. The donor label of this sample is uncertain.

The chain couples TRBV7-4 to TRBJ1-1; TRBD1 agrees at 7 bases. The CDR3 has 15 amino acids. The germline V gene has CDR1 SGHVT and CDR2 SQSDAQ. V shed 2 bases, J shed 5 bases, and the junction held 8 bases outside the gene matches. For the CDR3, the DNA is TGTGCCAGCAGCTTAAAGAGGGGGCATTATACTGAAGCTTTCTTT. Encoded protein: CASSLKRGHYTEAFF.

A remark on this clone: Mismatch with germline at one junction end may stem from a read error. This sequence joins TRBV7-7 and TRBJ2-1, with 11 bases lining up with TRBD2. From germline, CDR1 is SSHAT and CDR2 FNYEAQ (reference sequence). This CDR3 is built from 16 residues. In DNA form, the CDR3 reads TGTGCTAGCAGCGTTAGCGGGGGGGCTGGTTACAATGAGCAGTTCTTC. The encoded protein is CASSVSGGAGYNEQFF.

The J gene is TRBJ2-5, the V gene TRBV9, with D tentatively TRBD2 (6 bases). The V end was cut by 4 bases, the J end by 0 bases, with 13 bases between. The germline V gene has CDR1 SGDLS and CDR2 YYNGEE. CDR3 length equals 15 residues. The CDR3 sequence: CASSSGVVYQETQYF. The CDR3 region has the DNA TGTGCCAGCAGCTCGGGAGTAGTGTACCAAGAGACCCAGTACTTC. The variable domain in full, with the rest retrieved from reference TRBV9 and TRBJ2-5, is DSGVTQTPKHLITATGQRVTLRCSPRSGDLSVYWYQQSLDQGLQFLIQYYNGEERAKGNILERFSAQQFPDLHSELNLSSLELGDSALYFCASSSGVVYQETQYFGPGTRLLVL.

The V and J genes are TRBV5-1 and TRBJ1-5; possibly TRBD1 for D (5 bases). The length of the CDR3 is 15 residues. V dropped 0 bases and J dropped 0 bases, with 7 bases sitting between them. Germline lookup yields CDR1 SGHRS and CDR2 YFSETQ. CDR3 nucleotide sequence: TGCGCCAGCAGCTTGGGACAGTATAGCAATCAGCCCCAGCATTTT. Translation: CASSLGQYSNQPQHF.

The chain joins TRBV7-6 to TRBJ2-7, with TRBD1 matching over 10 bases. Per germline, CDR1 SGHVS and CDR2 FNYEAQ. The CDR3 consists of 22 residues. V was clipped by 4 bases and J by 3 bases; unmatched bases: 27. CDR3 sequence: CASSSTMTGGVSGSYQIYEQYF. CDR3 nucleotide sequence: TGTGCCAGCAGCTCGACGATGACAGGGGGCGTGAGCGGGAGTTACCAAATCTACGAGCAGTACTTC.

V is TRBV4-3 and J is TRBJ2-1; D call uncertain. The V and J ends lost 0 bases and 3 bases respectively, with 9 bases between them. This CDR3 is built from 15 residues. Germline V CDR1 and CDR2: LGHNA, YSLEER. The CDR3 nucleotides read TGCGCCAGCAGCCAAGAACGAACAATCTACAATGAGCAGTTCTTC. Its translation: CASSQERTIYNEQFF.

V and J are TRBV2 and TRBJ2-7; D perhaps matches TRBD1 (6 bases). V was trimmed by 6 bases and J by 2 bases, leaving 14 bases between them. CDR1 and CDR2 (germline): SNHLY, FYNNEI. This CDR3 comprises 14 residues. CDR3 amino acids: CASSPGTPPYEQYF. Here the CDR3 DNA reads TGTGCCAGCAGCCCCGGGACACCACCCTACGAGCAGTACTTC. The complete variable domain, with remaining parts taken from reference TRBV2 and TRBJ2-7, reads EPEVTQTPSHQVTQMGQEVILRCVPISNHLYFYWYRQILGQKVEFLVSFYNNEISEKSEIFDDQFSVERPDGSNFTLKIRSTKLEDSAMYFCASSPGTPPYEQYFGPGTRLTVT.

The chain links TRBV12-3 or TRBV12-4 to TRBJ1-1; D gene uncertain. There are 12 residues in the CDR3. Trimming shortened V by 6 bases and J by 2 bases, and 7 bases separated the two germline ends. CDR3 DNA: TGTGCCAGCAGCTACCCAAACACTGAAGCTTTCTTT. As protein: CASSYPNTEAFF.

The V gene is TRBV18, the J gene TRBJ2-7, with 9 bases fitting TRBD2. Germline loops: CDR1 KGHSH, CDR2 LQKENI. The trim removed 6 bases at V and 1 base at J, leaving 19 bases unmatched. The CDR3 totals 19 residues. The CDR3 loop is CASSSFAGGGAVGSYEQYF. The CDR3 nucleotides read TGTGCCAGCTCCTCGTTCGCCGGCGGGGGGGCCGTTGGGTCCTACGAGCAGTACTTC.

This clone was seen once. The chain uses TRBV7-2 and TRBJ2-7, with D possibly being TRBD2 (6 bases). The CDR3 has 16 amino acids. With 2 bases removed from V and 2 bases from J, the gap between germline ends came to 16 bases. The germline CDR1 and CDR2 sequences are SGHTA and FQGNSA. The CDR3 spells CASSLSGAGNPYEQYF. The CDR3 DNA is TGTGCCAGCAGCTTAAGTGGGGCGGGGAACCCCTACGAGCAGTACTTC.

This chain links TRBV7-2 with TRBJ2-1; 7 nucleotides match TRBD2. Trimming removed 1 base from V and 8 bases from J; junction bases left unmatched: 17. This CDR3 contains 18 residues. CDR1 and CDR2 from the germline V gene are SGHTA and FQGNSA. CDR3: CASSLGGVGGRAFDEQFF. For the CDR3, the DNA is TGTGCCAGCAGCTTAGGAGGGGTTGGTGGGAGGGCATTTGATGAGCAGTTCTTC.

This rearrangement joins TRBV7-9 to TRBJ1-2; the D gene is possibly TRBD1 (6 bases). Between the trimmed V and J ends, which lost 5 bases and 4 bases, there was a span of 17 bases. The CDR3 is made up of 15 amino acids. Germline-derived CDR1 and CDR2 are SEHNR and FQNEAQ (reference sequence). The CDR3 loop reads CASSLILGTPYGYTF. The CDR3 bases are TGTGCCAGCAGCCTCATTTTAGGGACACCCTATGGCTACACCTTC.

The chain recombines TRBV2 with TRBJ1-3; D call uncertain. The CDR3 contains 15 residues. V was pared by 6 bases and J by 4 bases, with 16 bases between. CDR1 is SNHLY and CDR2 is FYNNEI in the germline V gene. CDR3 residues: CASRLSPSPGNTIYF. CDR3 DNA: TGTGCCAGCAGGCTATCCCCTTCCCCCGGAAACACCATATATTTT.

The chain uses TRBV29-1 and TRBJ2-3, with TRBD2 identical over 8 bases. Trimming at V came to 4 bases and at J to 5 bases, leaving 2 bases not matched to a gene. The CDR3 consists of 12 residues. Germline loops: CDR1 SQVTM, CDR2 ANQGSEA. The CDR3 nucleotides are TGCAGCGTTGGAGCGGGAGAAGATACGCAGTATTTT. Its protein product is CSVGAGEDTQYF.

The chain uses TRBV24-1 and TRBJ1-6; weak D call: TRBD1 (6 bases). The CDR3 runs to 15 residues. Deletions cut 0 bases from V and 8 bases from J, with 10 bases between. Germline CDR1 reads KGHDR; CDR2 reads SFDVKD. The CDR3 region has the DNA TGTGCCACCAGTGATTTGCAGACAGGAGATTCACCCCTCCACTTT. Residues: CATSDLQTGDSPLHF.

The rearrangement uses TRBV6-2 or TRBV6-3 and TRBJ2-7; TRBD2 matches at 7 bases. CDR1 is MNHEY and CDR2 is SVGEGT in the germline V gene. This CDR3 contains 14 residues. Germline trimming cut 2 bases from V and 2 bases from J; bases unmatched to any gene: 3. CDR3 residues: CASSYGEGPYEQYF. The CDR3 nucleotides read TGTGCCAGCAGTTACGGGGAGGGTCCCTACGAGCAGTACTTC.